This passage covers 18 T cell receptor beta chains from one sample sequenced in a study of tumor-infiltrating lymphocytes in localized non-small cell lung cancer. Method: immunoSEQ multiplex PCR; TCRdb's copy keeps in-frame clones and lacks some. Among about 3,400 clones listed, 60% to 85% were seen once. Material for sequencing was uninvolved lung tissue not adjacent to the tumor. These receptors originate from a human donor with non-small cell lung cancer.

This chain connects TRBV7-6 to TRBJ1-3, with 7 bases that match TRBD1. After removal of 1 base from V and 0 bases from J, the junction contained 9 bases not matched to a gene. This CDR3 spans 18 amino acids. Germline V lookup: CDR1 SGHVS, CDR2 FNYEAQ. The CDR3 DNA reads TGTGCCAGCAGCTTAGGACAGGACAGGAGAGGCTCTGGAAACACCATATATTTT. It is translated as CASSLGQDRRGSGNTIYF.

This sequence joins TRBV6-5 and TRBJ1-6, with 8 bases matching TRBD1. The CDR3 length is 15 residues. V gave up 4 bases and J gave up 8 bases; unmatched junction bases: 7. CDR1 is MNHEY, CDR2 SVGAGI, per germline. The CDR3 DNA reads as TGTGCCAGCAGTTCCCGAACAGGGGGTTATTCACCCCTCCACTTT. It yields the protein CASSSRTGGYSPLHF.

The rearrangement links TRBV4-1 to TRBJ1-5; no firm D call. CDR1 is MGHRA, CDR2 YSYEKL, per germline. The CDR3 sequence is 14 residues long. With 4 bases removed from V and 8 bases from J, the gap between germline ends came to 15 bases. CDR3: CASSPGTPTKPQHF. The DNA of the CDR3 is TGCGCCAGCAGCCCGGGAACTCCGACGAAGCCCCAGCATTTT.

The chain joins TRBV27 to TRBJ2-5; D perhaps matches TRBD1 (5 bases). The CDR3 sequence is 16 residues long. Germline assignment: CDR1 MNHEY and CDR2 SMNVEV (reference sequence). Trimming shortened V by 2 bases and J by 5 bases, and 18 bases separated the two germline ends. CDR3 residues: CASSLRSLGVGETQYF. The DNA of the CDR3 is TGTGCCAGCAGTTTAAGGTCCCTAGGGGTAGGGGAGACCCAGTACTTC.

The V and J genes are TRBV6-6 and TRBJ2-3; 13 bases are a match to TRBD2. The CDR3 totals 15 residues. The V gene's germline CDR1 is MNHNY and CDR2 SVGAGI (reference sequence). V lost 8 bases and J lost 4; bases outside the gene matches: 6. CDR3 DNA: TGTGCCAGCGGAACTAGCGGGAGGGGTCCAGATACGCAGTATTTT. It encodes CASGTSGRGPDTQYF.

This clone was seen only once. The chain carries TRBV29-1 and TRBJ2-2, with D perhaps given as TRBD1 or TRBD2 (5 bases each). The V gene's germline CDR1 is SQVTM and CDR2 ANQGSEA. This CDR3 spans 12 amino acids. V lost 4 bases and J lost 6, with 9 bases in between. Here the CDR3 DNA reads TGCAGCGTTGTTCGGGGCCCCGGGGAGCTGTTTTTT. Translation: CSVVRGPGELFF.

The V gene is TRBV27, the J gene TRBJ1-2; 7 bases fit TRBD1. Germline V gene lookup returns CDR1 MNHEY and CDR2 SMNVEV (reference sequence). V lost 5 bases, J lost 4 bases, and 4 bases stayed unmatched. This CDR3 is 13 amino acids long. CDR3 sequence (DNA): TGTGCCAGCAGTCTACAGGGGCCCTATGGCTACACCTTC. Translation gives CASSLQGPYGYTF.

This rearrangement joins TRBV6-6 to TRBJ1-6, with D perhaps TRBD1 (5 bases). There are 15 residues in the CDR3. Germline V gene sequence: CDR1 MNHNY, CDR2 SVGAGI (reference sequence). V was shortened by 0 bases and J by 10 bases, with 13 bases between the two germline ends. For the CDR3, the DNA is TGTGCCAGCAGTTACTCGGGGGTTAGCGGATCACCCCTCCACTTT. It codes for CASSYSGVSGSPLHF.

V is TRBV27 and J is TRBJ2-3; TRBD2 is a possible D gene (7 bases). With 5 bases removed from V and 2 bases from J, the gap between germline ends came to 20 bases. The CDR3 spans 17 residues. Germline V gives CDR1 MNHEY, CDR2 SMNVEV (reference sequence). CDR3 amino acids: CASSPTGRGDYTDTQYF. The DNA of the CDR3 is TGTGCCAGCAGTCCAACAGGGCGCGGGGACTACACAGATACGCAGTATTTT.

The rearrangement joins TRBV28 to TRBJ2-7, with D unclear. The V and J ends lost 3 bases and 2 bases respectively, with 11 bases between them. Germline assignment: CDR1 MDHEN and CDR2 SYDVKM. The CDR3 spans 14 residues. The CDR3 here is CASSFASEPYEQYF. The DNA of the CDR3 is TGTGCCAGCAGTTTTGCGTCGGAACCCTACGAGCAGTACTTC.

The chain recombines TRBV6-1 with TRBJ2-1; D ambiguous. V was trimmed by 2 bases and J by 8 bases, leaving 7 bases between them. CDR1 and CDR2 (germline): MNHNS, SASEGT. The CDR3 consists of 12 residues. As DNA, the CDR3 is TGTGCCAGCAGTGAACCCCCCCATGAGCAGTTCTTC. Protein product: CASSEPPHEQFF.

This rearrangement joins TRBV6-5 to TRBJ2-3; D possibly corresponds to TRBD2 (5 bases). Germline V gene sequence: CDR1 MNHEY, CDR2 SVGAGI. This CDR3 region has 16 residues. Trimming pared 0 bases from V and 5 bases from J, leaving 15 bases between. CDR3 residues: CASSYSQQRGQDTQYF. CDR3 DNA: TGTGCCAGCAGTTACTCTCAGCAACGGGGTCAAGATACGCAGTATTTT.

The chain joins TRBV4-3 to TRBJ1-2, with 8 positions matching TRBD1. The CDR3 consists of 14 residues. The germline V gene has CDR1 LGHNA and CDR2 YSLEER. The J segment lost 5 bases and the V segment lost 0 bases, leaving 2 bases of the junction unmatched. CDR3: CASSQDTGGYGYTF. CDR3 bases: TGCGCCAGCAGCCAAGATACAGGGGGTTATGGCTACACCTTC.

The DNA of the CDR3 is TGTGCCAGCAGTACCCTACAGGGGGGGTTTACAAATGAGCAGTTCTTC. It is translated as CASSTLQGGFTNEQFF. V usage is TRBV27 and J usage is TRBJ2-1, with D possibly matching TRBD1 (8 bases). This CDR3 region has 16 residues. Per the germline V gene, CDR1 is MNHEY and CDR2 is SMNVEV (reference sequence). V was clipped by 5 bases and J by 7 bases, with 21 bases between them.

This clone turned up a few times. The CDR3 is CASRGQGQDYSNQPQHF. The CDR3 DNA follows: TGTGCAAGTCGTGGGCAGGGGCAGGATTATAGCAATCAGCCCCAGCATTTT. The V gene is TRBV12-2, the J gene TRBJ1-5; the D call in the table, TRBD1, was not verified against the DNA. TRBV12-2 is an annotated pseudogene. The CDR3 contains 17 residues.

This clone was picked up one time. CDR3 DNA sequence: TGTGCCAGCAGCCCAAGCGAGGGGGGCACTGAAGCTTTCTTT. It codes for CASSPSEGGTEAFF. The rearrangement uses TRBV7-6 and TRBJ1-1; possibly TRBD1 for D (6 bases). Per germline, CDR1 SGHVS and CDR2 FNYEAQ. This CDR3 comprises 14 residues. V was shortened by 5 bases and J by 4 bases, with 14 bases between the two germline ends.

V usage is TRBV14 and J usage is TRBJ2-5; 7 bases line up with TRBD2. The CDR3 extends over 18 amino acids. Trimming took 4 bases from V and 2 from J; bases not matched to a gene: 16. In germline, CDR1 is SGHDN, CDR2 FVKESK. CDR3 sequence (DNA): TGTGCCAGCAGCCGCGTGGGGAGCGGGGCATCGCTACAAGAGACCCAGTACTTC. Residues: CASSRVGSGASLQETQYF.

This clone came up a few times. This chain links TRBV5-1 with TRBJ2-2, with D perhaps matching TRBD1 (5 bases). Germline-derived CDR1 and CDR2 are SGHRS and YFSETQ. The CDR3 has 15 residues. V was cut by 4 bases and J by 3 bases, with 13 bases left in between. CDR3: CASSPDPRDTGELFF. CDR3 bases: TGCGCCAGCAGCCCGGACCCCAGGGACACCGGGGAGCTGTTTTTT.